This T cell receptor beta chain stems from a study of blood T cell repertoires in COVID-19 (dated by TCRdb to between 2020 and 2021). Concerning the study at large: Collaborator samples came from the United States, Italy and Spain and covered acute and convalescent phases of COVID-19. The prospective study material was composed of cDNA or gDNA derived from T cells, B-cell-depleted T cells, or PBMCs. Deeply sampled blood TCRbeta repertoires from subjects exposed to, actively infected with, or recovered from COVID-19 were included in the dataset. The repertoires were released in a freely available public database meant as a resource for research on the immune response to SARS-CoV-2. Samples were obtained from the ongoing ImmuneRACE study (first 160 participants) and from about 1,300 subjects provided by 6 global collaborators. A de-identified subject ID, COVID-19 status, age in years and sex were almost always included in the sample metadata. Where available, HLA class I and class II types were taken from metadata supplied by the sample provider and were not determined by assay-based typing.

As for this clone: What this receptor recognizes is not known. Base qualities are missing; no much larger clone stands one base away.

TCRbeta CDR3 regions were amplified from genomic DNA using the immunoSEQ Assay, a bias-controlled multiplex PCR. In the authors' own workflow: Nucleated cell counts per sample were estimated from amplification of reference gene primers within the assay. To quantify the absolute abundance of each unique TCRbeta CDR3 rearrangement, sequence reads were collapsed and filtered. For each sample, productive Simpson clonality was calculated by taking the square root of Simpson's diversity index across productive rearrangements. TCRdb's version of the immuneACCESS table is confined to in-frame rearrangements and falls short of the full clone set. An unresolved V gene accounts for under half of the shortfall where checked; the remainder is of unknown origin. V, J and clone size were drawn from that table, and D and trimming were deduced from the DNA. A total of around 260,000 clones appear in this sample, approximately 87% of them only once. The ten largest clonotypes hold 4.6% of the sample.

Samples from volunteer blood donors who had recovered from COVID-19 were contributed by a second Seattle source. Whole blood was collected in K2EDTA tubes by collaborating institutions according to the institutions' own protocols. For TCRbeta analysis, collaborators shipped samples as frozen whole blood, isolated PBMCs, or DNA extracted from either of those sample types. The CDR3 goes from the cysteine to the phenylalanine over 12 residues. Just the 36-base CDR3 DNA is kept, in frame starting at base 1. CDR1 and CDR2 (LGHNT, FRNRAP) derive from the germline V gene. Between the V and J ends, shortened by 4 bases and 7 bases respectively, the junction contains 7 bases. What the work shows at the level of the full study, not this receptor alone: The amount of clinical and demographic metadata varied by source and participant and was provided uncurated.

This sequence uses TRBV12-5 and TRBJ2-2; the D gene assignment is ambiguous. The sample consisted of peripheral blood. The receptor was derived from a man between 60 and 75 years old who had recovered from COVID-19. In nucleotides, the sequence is TGTGCTAGTGGTTCCGGGTTCGGGGAGCTGTTTTTT. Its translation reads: CASGSGFGELFF.